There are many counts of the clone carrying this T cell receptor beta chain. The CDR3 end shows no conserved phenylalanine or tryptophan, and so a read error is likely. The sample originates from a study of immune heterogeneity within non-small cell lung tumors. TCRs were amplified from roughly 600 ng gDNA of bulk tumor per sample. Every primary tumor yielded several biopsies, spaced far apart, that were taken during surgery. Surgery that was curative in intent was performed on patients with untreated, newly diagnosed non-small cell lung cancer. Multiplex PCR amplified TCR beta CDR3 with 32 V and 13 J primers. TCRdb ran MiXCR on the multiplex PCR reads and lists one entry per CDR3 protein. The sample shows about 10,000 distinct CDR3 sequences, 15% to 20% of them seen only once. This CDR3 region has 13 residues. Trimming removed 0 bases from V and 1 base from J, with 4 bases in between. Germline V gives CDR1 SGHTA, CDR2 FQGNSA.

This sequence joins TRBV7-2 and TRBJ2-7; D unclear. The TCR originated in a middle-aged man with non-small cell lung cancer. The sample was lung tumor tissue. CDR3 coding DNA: TGTGCCAGCAGCTTAGCTGCATCCTACGAGCAGTACCTC. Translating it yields CASSLAASYEQYL.